This TCR beta chain is from a study of T cell repertoires in cytomegalovirus infection. The overall study: Public TCR beta signatures were indicative of both CMV infection and a matching HLA type.

Germline assignment: CDR1 SGHTA and CDR2 FQGNSA. CDR3 size: 15 residues. The trim removed 4 bases at V and 9 bases at J, leaving 9 bases unmatched. Study conclusions and caveats: Cumulative frequency of public TCR beta families picked out carriers of CMV plus the relevant HLA. CMV-specific TCR beta clonotypes restricted by HLA-C dominated the ex vivo response.

About this clonotype itself: Its specificity is unknown.

Using its own MiXCR run on the reads, TCRdb lists one record per CDR3 protein. The sample lists under 800,000 distinct CDR3 sequences, approximately 24% seen once, with 6.5% to 10% in the top ten. The V call is TRBV7-2, the J call TRBJ2-1; 10 bases agree with TRBD2. The sequence was collected from a human donor in good health (CMV status not recorded). Some clones in this sample may be carry-over from other donors' samples. Sequenced material: CD8+ T cells from PBMCs. The CDR3: CASSYESGGAREQFF. DNA for the CDR3: TGTGCCAGCAGCTACGAAAGCGGGGGGGCCCGTGAGCAGTTCTTC.